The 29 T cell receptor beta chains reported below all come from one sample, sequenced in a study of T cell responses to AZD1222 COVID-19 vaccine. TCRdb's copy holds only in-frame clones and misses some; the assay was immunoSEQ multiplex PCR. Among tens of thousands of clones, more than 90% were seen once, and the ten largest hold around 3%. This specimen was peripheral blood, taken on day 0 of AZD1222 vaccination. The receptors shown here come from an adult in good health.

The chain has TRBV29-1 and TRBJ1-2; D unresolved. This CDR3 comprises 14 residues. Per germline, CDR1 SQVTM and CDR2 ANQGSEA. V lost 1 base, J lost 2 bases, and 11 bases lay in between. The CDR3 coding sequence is TGCAGCGTTGAAGGTGCGGTAGTCAACTATGGCTACACCTTC. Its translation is CSVEGAVVNYGYTF.

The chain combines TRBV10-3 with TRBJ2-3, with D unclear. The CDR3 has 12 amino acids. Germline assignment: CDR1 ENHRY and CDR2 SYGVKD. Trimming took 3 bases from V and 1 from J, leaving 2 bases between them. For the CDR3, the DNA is TGTGCCATCAGTGATGGCACAGATACGCAGTATTTT. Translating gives CAISDGTDTQYF.

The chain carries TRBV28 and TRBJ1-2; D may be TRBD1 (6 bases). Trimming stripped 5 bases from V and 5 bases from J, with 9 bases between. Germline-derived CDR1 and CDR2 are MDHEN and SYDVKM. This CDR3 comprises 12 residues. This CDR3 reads CASSRDTYGYTF. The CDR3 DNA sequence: TGTGCCAGCAGTCGGGACACGTATGGCTACACCTTC.

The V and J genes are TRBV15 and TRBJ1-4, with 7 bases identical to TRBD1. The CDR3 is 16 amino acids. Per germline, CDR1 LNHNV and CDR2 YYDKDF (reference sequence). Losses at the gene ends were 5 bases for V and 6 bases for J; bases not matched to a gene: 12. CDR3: CATSLSTGARDEKLFF. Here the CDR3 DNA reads TGTGCCACCAGCTTATCAACAGGGGCAAGGGATGAAAAACTGTTTTTT. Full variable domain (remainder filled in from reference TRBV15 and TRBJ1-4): DAMVIQNPRYQVTQFGKPVTLSCSQTLNHNVMYWYQQKSSQAPKLLFHYYDKDFNNEADTPDNFQSRRPNTSFCFLDIRSPGLGDTAMYLCATSLSTGARDEKLFFGSGTQLSVL.

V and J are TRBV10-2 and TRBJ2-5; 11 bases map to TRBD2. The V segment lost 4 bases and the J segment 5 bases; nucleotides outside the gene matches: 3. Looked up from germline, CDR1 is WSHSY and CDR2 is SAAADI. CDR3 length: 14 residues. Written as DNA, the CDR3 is TGCGCCAGCAGTGCTCGGACTAGCGGGGAGACCCAGTACTTC. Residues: CASSARTSGETQYF.

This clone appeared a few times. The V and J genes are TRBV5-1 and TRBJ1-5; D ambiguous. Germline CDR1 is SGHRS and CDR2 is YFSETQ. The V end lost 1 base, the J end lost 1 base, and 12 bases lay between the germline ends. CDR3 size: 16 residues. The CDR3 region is CASSLWGLDSNQPQHF. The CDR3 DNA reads TGCGCCAGCAGCTTGTGGGGTCTCGACAGCAATCAGCCCCAGCATTTT.

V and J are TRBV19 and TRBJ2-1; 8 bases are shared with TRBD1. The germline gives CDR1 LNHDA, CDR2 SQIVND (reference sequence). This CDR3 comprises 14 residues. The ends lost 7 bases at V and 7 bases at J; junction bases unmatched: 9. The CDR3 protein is CASNPGQGLNEQFF. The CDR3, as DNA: TGTGCCAGTAACCCCGGACAGGGTTTAAATGAGCAGTTCTTC.

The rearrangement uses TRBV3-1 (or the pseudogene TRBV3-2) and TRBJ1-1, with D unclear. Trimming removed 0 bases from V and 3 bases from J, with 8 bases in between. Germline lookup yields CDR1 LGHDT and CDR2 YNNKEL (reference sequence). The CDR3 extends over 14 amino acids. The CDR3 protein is CASSQDGIDTEAFF. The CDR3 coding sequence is TGTGCCAGCAGCCAAGACGGGATTGACACTGAAGCTTTCTTT.

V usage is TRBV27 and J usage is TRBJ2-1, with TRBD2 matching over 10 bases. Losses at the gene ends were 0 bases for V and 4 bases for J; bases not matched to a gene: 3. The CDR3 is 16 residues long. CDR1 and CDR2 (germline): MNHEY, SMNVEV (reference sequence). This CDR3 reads CASSLSLAGAYNEQFF. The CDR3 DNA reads TGTGCCAGCAGTTTATCCCTAGCGGGAGCATACAATGAGCAGTTCTTC.

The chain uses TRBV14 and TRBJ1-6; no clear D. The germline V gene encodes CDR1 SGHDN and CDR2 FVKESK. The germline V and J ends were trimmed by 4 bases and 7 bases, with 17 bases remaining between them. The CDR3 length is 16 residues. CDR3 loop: CASSRRGITGNSPLHF. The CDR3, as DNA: TGTGCCAGCAGCCGTAGAGGGATTACGGGGAATTCACCCCTCCACTTT.

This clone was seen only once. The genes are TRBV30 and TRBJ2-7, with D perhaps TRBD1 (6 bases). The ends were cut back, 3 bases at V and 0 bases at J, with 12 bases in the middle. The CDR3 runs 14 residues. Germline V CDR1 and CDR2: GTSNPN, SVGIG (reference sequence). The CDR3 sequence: CAWRRDTSSYEQYF. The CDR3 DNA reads TGTGCCTGGAGACGGGACACCAGCTCCTACGAGCAGTACTTC.

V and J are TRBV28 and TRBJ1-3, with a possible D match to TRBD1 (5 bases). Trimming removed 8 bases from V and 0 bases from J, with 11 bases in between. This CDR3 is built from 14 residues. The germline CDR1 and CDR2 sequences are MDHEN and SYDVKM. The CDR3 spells CASSHRGSGNTIYF. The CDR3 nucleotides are TGTGCCAGCTCGCATAGGGGCTCTGGAAACACCATATATTTT.

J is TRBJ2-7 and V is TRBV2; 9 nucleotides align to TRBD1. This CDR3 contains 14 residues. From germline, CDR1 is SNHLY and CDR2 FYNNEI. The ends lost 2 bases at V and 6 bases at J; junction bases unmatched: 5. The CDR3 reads CASSERDRVGEQYF. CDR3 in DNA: TGTGCCAGCAGTGAAAGGGACAGGGTCGGCGAGCAGTACTTC. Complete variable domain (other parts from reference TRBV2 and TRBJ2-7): EPEVTQTPSHQVTQMGQEVILRCVPISNHLYFYWYRQILGQKVEFLVSFYNNEISEKSEIFDDQFSVERPDGSNFTLKIRSTKLEDSAMYFCASSERDRVGEQYFGPGTRLTVT.

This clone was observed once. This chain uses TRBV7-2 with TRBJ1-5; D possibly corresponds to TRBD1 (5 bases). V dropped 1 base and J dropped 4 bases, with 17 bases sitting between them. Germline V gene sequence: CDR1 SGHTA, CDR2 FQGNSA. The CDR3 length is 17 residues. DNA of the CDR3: TGTGCCAGCAGCTTAGGATCGGGGGTAGGGTTGAATCAGCCCCAGCATTTT. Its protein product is CASSLGSGVGLNQPQHF.

The CDR3 spells CASSPARDSYGYTF. CDR3 nucleotides: TGTGCCAGCTCACCAGCCCGGGACAGCTATGGCTACACCTTC. The V gene is TRBV18, the J gene TRBJ1-2; 7 bases line up with TRBD1. The V gene's germline CDR1 is KGHSH and CDR2 LQKENI. Trimming took 2 bases from V and 4 from J; bases not matched to a gene: 4. The CDR3 totals 14 residues.

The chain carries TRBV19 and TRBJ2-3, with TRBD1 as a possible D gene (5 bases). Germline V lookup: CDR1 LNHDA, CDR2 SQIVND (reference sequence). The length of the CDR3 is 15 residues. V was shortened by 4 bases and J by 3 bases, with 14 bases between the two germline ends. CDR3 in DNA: TGTGCCAGTAGTAGCAGGGATGTTGGGACAGATACGCAGTATTTT. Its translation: CASSSRDVGTDTQYF. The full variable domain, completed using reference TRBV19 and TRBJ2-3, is DGGITQSPKYLFRKEGQNVTLSCEQNLNHDAMYWYRQDPGQGLRLIYYSQIVNDFQKGDIAEGYSVSREKKESFPLTVTSAQKNPTAFYLCASSSRDVGTDTQYFGPGTRLTVL.

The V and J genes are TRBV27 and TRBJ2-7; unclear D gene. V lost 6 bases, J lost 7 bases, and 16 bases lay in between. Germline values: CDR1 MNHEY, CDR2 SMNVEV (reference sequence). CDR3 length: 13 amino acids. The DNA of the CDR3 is TGTGCCAGCAGCTCGGGCCACCCCTTAGAGCAGTACTTC. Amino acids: CASSSGHPLEQYF.

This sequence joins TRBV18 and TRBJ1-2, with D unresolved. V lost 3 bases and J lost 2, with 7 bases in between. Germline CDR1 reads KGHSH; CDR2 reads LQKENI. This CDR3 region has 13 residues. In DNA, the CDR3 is TGTGCCAGCTCACCCACTGAGAACTATGGCTACACCTTC. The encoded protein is CASSPTENYGYTF. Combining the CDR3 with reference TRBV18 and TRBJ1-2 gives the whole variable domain NAGVMQNPRHLVRRRGQEARLRCSPMKGHSHVYWYRQLPEEGLKFMVYLQKENIIDESGMPKERFSAEFPKEGPSILRIQQVVRGDSAAYFCASSPTENYGYTFGSGTRLTVV.

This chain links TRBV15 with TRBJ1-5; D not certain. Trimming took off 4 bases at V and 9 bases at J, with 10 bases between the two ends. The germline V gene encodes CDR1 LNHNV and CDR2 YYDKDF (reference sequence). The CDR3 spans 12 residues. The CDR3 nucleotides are TGTGCCACCAGCACGGACGTCCGGCCCCAGCATTTT. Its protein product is CATSTDVRPQHF.

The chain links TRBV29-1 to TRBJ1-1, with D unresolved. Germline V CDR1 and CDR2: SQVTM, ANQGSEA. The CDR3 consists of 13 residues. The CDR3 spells CSVAIQTSPEAFF. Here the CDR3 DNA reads TGCAGTGTGGCTATACAGACATCCCCTGAAGCTTTCTTT. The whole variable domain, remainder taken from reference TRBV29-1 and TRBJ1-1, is SAVISQKPSRDICQRGTSLTIQCQVDSQVTMMFWYRQQPGQSLTLIATANQGSEATYESGFVIDKFPISRPNLTFSTLTVSNMSPEDSSIYLCSVAIQTSPEAFFGQGTRLTVV.

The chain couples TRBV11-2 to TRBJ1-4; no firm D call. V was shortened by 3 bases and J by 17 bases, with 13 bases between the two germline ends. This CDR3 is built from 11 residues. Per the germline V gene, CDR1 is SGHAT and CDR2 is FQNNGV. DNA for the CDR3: TGTGCCAGCAGCTTGGGTGCACGGACTTTTTTT. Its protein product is CASSLGARTFF.

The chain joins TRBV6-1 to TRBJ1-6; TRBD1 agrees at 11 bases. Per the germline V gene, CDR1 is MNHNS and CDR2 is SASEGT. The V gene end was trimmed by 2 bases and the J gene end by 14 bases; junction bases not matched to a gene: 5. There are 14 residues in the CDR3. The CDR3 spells CASSEWTGGRALHF. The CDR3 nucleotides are TGTGCCAGCAGTGAATGGACAGGGGGCAGAGCCCTCCACTTT.

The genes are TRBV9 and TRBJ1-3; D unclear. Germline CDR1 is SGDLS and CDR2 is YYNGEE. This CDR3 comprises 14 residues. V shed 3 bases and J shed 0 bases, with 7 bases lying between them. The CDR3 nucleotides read TGTGCCAGCAGCGCGTATAACTCTGGAAACACCATATATTTT. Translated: CASSAYNSGNTIYF. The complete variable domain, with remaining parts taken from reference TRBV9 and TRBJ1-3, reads DSGVTQTPKHLITATGQRVTLRCSPRSGDLSVYWYQQSLDQGLQFLIQYYNGEERAKGNILERFSAQQFPDLHSELNLSSLELGDSALYFCASSAYNSGNTIYFGEGSWLTVV.

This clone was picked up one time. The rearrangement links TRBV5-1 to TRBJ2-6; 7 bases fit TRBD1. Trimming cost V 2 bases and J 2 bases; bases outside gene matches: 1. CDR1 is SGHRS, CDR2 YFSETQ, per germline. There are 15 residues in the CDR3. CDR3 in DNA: TGCGCCAGCAGCTTACAGGGGACTGGGGCCAACGTCCTGACTTTC. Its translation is CASSLQGTGANVLTF.

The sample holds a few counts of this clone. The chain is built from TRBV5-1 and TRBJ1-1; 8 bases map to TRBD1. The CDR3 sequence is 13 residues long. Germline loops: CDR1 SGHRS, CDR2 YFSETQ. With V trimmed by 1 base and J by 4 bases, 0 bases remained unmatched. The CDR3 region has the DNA TGCGCCAGCAGCTTGACAGGGGGCACTGAAGCTTTCTTT. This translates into CASSLTGGTEAFF.

CDR3 protein: CASSVTWNTEAFF. The CDR3 nucleotides read TGTGCCAGCAGCGTTACCTGGAACACTGAAGCTTTCTTT. This chain connects TRBV7-9 to TRBJ1-1; D remains unclear. V lost 5 bases to trimming and J lost 1 base, with 8 bases between them. This CDR3 region has 13 residues. Per germline, CDR1 SEHNR and CDR2 FQNEAQ (reference sequence).

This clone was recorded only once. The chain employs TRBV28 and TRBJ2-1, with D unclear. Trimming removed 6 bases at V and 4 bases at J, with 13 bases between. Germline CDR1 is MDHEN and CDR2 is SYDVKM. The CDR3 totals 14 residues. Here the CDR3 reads CASSPLSPYNEQFF. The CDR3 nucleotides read TGTGCCAGCAGCCCCCTCTCGCCGTACAATGAGCAGTTCTTC.

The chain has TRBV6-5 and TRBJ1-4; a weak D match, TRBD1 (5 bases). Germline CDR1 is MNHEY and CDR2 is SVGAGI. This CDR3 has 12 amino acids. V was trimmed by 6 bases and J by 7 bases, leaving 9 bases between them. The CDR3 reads CASSPQGEKLFF. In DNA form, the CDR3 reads TGTGCCAGCAGCCCCCAGGGTGAAAAACTGTTTTTT.

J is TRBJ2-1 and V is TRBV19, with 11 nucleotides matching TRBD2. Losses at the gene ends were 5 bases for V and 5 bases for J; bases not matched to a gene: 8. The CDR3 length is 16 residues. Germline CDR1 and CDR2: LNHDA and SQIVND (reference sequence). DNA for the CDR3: TGTGCCAGTAGTGTGACTAGCGGGATGGGGAACAATGAGCAGTTCTTC. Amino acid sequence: CASSVTSGMGNNEQFF.